These 13 T cell receptor beta chains were sequenced from one sample in a study of identical twins. Using its own MiXCR run on the 5' RACE reads, TCRdb lists one record per CDR3 protein. The table records 250,000 or so distinct CDR3 sequences, approximately 7% of them present only once. These data were also filed under a second study, of yellow fever vaccine responses in identical twins.

Sequencing was carried out using memory (CD45RO+) T cells sorted from blood. The origin of the receptors is a woman aged 18-35 years in good health.

This clonotype was observed at least ten times. The chain carries TRBV5-1 and TRBJ2-1, with D uncertain. The CDR3 spans 13 residues. V lost 1 base and J 7 bases, leaving 9 bases between the germline ends. CDR1 and CDR2 (germline): SGHRS, YFSETQ. In nucleotides, the CDR3 is TGCGCCAGCAGCTTGCAGCCTGGGAATGAGCAGTTCTTC. Protein product: CASSLQPGNEQFF.

Ten or more counts support this clonotype. The chain recombines TRBV12-3 or TRBV12-4 with TRBJ1-1; D not resolved. The CDR3 extends over 12 amino acids. V lost 1 base to trimming and J lost 6 bases, with 6 bases between them. The CDR3 DNA reads TGTGCCAGCAGTTTAGGGGGTCCTGAAGCTTTCTTT. Translated: CASSLGGPEAFF.

This clonotype was seen repeatedly, ten times or more. J is TRBJ2-2 and V is TRBV15, with TRBD2 matching over 7 bases. This CDR3 is 17 amino acids long. V shed 1 base and J 6 bases; nucleotides not matched to a gene: 11. Looked up from germline, CDR1 is LNHNV and CDR2 is YYDKDF (reference sequence). CDR3 residues: CATSRGTSVELSGELFF. The DNA of the CDR3 is TGTGCCACCAGCAGAGGAACTAGCGTCGAGCTTTCCGGGGAGCTGTTTTTT.

This clonotype was seen many times. CDR3 residues: CSAPGLAGGRADTQYF. The CDR3 DNA reads as TGCAGTGCTCCTGGACTAGCGGGGGGCCGGGCAGATACGCAGTATTTT. The V call is TRBV20-1, the J call TRBJ2-3; 14 nucleotides align to TRBD2. The ends lost 5 bases at V and 4 bases at J; junction bases unmatched: 8. In germline, CDR1 is DFQATT, CDR2 SNEGSKA (reference sequence). The CDR3 contains 16 residues.

Of note for this clonotype: One base away lies a much larger clone, so this may be a sequencing read error. The CDR3 DNA is TGCTGTGCTAGAGATCTCGAAGGGGGCTCGGGGCAAGAGACCCAGTACTTC. Translated: CCARDLEGGSGQETQYF. The V gene is TRBV20-1, the J gene TRBJ2-5, with 7 nucleotides matching TRBD1. The CDR3 spans 17 residues. The germline V gene has CDR1 DFQATT and CDR2 SNEGSKA (reference sequence).

This clonotype appeared a few times. The CDR3 loop is CASNGGLGREGSWSNEQFF. The DNA for the CDR3 is TGCGCCAGCAACGGAGGACTAGGACGGGAGGGCTCATGGAGTAATGAGCAGTTCTTC. The genes are TRBV4-1 and TRBJ2-1; the match to TRBD2 covers 8 bases. The CDR3 covers 19 residues. Losses at the gene ends were 7 bases for V and 7 bases for J; bases not matched to a gene: 24. Germline CDR1 MGHRA, CDR2 YSYEKL.

The rearrangement joins TRBV20-1 to TRBJ2-7; 7 nucleotides agree with TRBD2. Germline V gene sequence: CDR1 DFQATT, CDR2 SNEGSKA (reference sequence). V trimming: 7 bases; J trimming: 1 base; junction bases outside the gene matches: 10. The CDR3 has 14 amino acids. CDR3 in amino acids: CSVVAGEFSYEQYF. CDR3 DNA sequence: TGCAGTGTGGTCGCGGGAGAATTTTCCTACGAGCAGTACTTC.

The chain uses TRBV28 and TRBJ1-2; the D gene is possibly TRBD1 (6 bases). This CDR3 has 13 amino acids. From germline, CDR1 is MDHEN and CDR2 SYDVKM. Deletions cut 6 bases from V and 5 bases from J, with 13 bases between. The CDR3 here is CASRTDSIYGYTF. Written as DNA, the CDR3 is TGTGCCAGCAGAACGGACAGCATTTATGGCTACACCTTC.

This clonotype was counted between two and nine times. The rearrangement uses TRBV28 and TRBJ2-7; 8 bases map to TRBD2. J was trimmed by 1 base and V by 6 bases; bases with no gene match: 5. The CDR3 runs to 14 residues. Germline V gene lookup returns CDR1 MDHEN and CDR2 SYDVKM. The CDR3 DNA reads TGTGCCAGCAGACGGGGGGGCGGTTCCTACGAGCAGTACGTC. Protein: CASRRGGGSYEQYV.

The rearrangement joins TRBV3-1 to TRBJ2-5; D unclear. This CDR3 spans 11 amino acids. Germline lookup yields CDR1 LGHDT and CDR2 YNNKEL (reference sequence). V was clipped by 9 bases and J by 5 bases, with 10 bases between them. This CDR3 reads CASGRPETQYF. The DNA of the CDR3 is TGTGCCAGTGGACGTCCGGAGACCCAGTACTTC.

This clonotype has at least ten counts. CDR3 sequence (DNA): TGCAGCGTTGGACTAGCGGGAAAGGTGGATGAGCAGTTCTTC. This encodes CSVGLAGKVDEQFF. V is TRBV29-1 and J is TRBJ2-1, with 11 positions matching TRBD2. This CDR3 is built from 14 residues. Germline V gene lookup returns CDR1 SQVTM and CDR2 ANQGSEA. The V segment lost 4 bases and the J segment 8 bases; nucleotides outside the gene matches: 7.

The table lists this clonotype with a few counts. The chain combines TRBV6-5 with TRBJ1-6, with a weak D call TRBD1 (5 bases). The CDR3 extends over 16 amino acids. V was clipped by 2 bases and J by 2 bases, with 10 bases between them. Germline assignment: CDR1 MNHEY and CDR2 SVGAGI. The CDR3 bases are TGTGCCAGCAGTTACGGGCGGGGGACCTATAATTCACCCCTCCACTTT. It specifies CASSYGRGTYNSPLHF.

This clonotype was counted at least ten times. The genes are TRBV20-1 and TRBJ2-3, with 8 bases that match TRBD2. Trimming cost V 8 bases and J 3 bases; bases outside gene matches: 13. The CDR3 is 15 residues long. Germline loops: CDR1 DFQATT, CDR2 SNEGSKA (reference sequence). DNA of the CDR3: TGCAGTCTAGACGCGCGGACTAGCCGAACAGATACGCAGTATTTT. Translated, it gives CSLDARTSRTDTQYF.